The rows below give T cell receptor beta chains drawn from one sample of a study of Graves' ophthalmopathy and Graves' hyperthyroidism. TCRdb reprocessed the multiplex PCR reads via MiXCR and lists one record per CDR3 protein. The sample comprises over a million distinct CDR3 sequences, roughly two fifths of which are singletons, and 8.5% to 14% rests with the top ten. Material for sequencing was peripheral blood or thyroid tissue (not recorded which). All receptors derive from an adult man with Graves' hyperthyroidism. Each CDR3 is given with its conserved first and last residue. D genes are given only for firm matches. The listing skips clone size in some rows; elsewhere it reads once, few, many or a size class.

d_gene	abundance	v_gene	j_gene	CDR3nt	CDR3aa
TRBD1	many	TRBV5-1	TRBJ2-2	TGCGCCAGCAGCTTGCAGGGGGACGGGGAGCTGTTTTTT	CASSLQGDGELFF
.	.	TRBV13	TRBJ1-3	TGTGCCAGCAGCTTAGGGCATAACTCTGGAAACACCATATATTTT	CASSLGHNSGNTIYF
.	.	TRBV12-3/TRBV12-4	TRBJ1-2	TGTGCTCTAGGCAGAGCTAACTATGGCTACACCTTC	CALGRANYGYTF
.	.	TRBV25-1	TRBJ1-2	TGTGCCAGCATGGCTTTAGGGGGGCAGATGGATGGCTACACCTTC	CASMALGGQMDGYTF
.	many	TRBV2	TRBJ1-1	TGTGCCAGCAGGGAGGCAGGGCCGAACACTGAAGCTTTCTTT	CASREAGPNTEAFF
TRBD1	many	TRBV2	TRBJ2-6	TGTGCCAGCAGGGGGGACAGTGGCTCTGGGGCCAACGTCCTGACTTTC	CASRGDSGSGANVLTF
.	.	TRBV4-1	TRBJ1-4	TGCGCCAGCAGCGACCACCTTCTTAGTGAAAAACTGTTTTTT	CASSDHLLSEKLFF
.	many	TRBV13	TRBJ2-5	TGTGCCAGCAGCTTCGGACTGAGGGAAGAGACCCAGTACTTC	CASSFGLREETQYF
.	.	TRBV3-1	TRBJ2-7	TGTGCCAGCAGCCACCGCCCAGGGGCCGAGCAGTACTTC	CASSHRPGAEQYF
.	few	TRBV19	TRBJ2-7	TGTGCCAGTAGTATACCCCCGTTTGGGGAAGTCCACGAGCAGTACTTC	CASSIPPFGEVHEQYF
.	many	TRBV2	TRBJ1-5	TGTGCCAGCAGTGAAGCGCTGGGGGCGGGCAATCAGCCCCAGCATTTT	CASSEALGAGNQPQHF
.	few	TRBV6-2/TRBV6-3	TRBJ1-5	TGTGCCAGCAGTTCCTCCATGACAGGTTCGTATCAGCCCCAGCATTTT	CASSSSMTGSYQPQHF
.	.	TRBV29-1	TRBJ2-5	TGCAGAACGGGAGTCCGAGAGACCCAGTACTTC	CRTGVRETQYF
.	.	TRBV10-3	TRBJ2-5	TGTGCCAGCAGTTACTCGAGTGAGCAGAGCGAGGAGTACTTC	CASSYSSEQSEEYF
.	.	TRBV7-8	TRBJ1-5	TGTGCCTGGAGTGGAAAGAAGGTTAGCAATCAGCCCCGGCATTTT	CAWSGKKVSNQPRHF
.	.	TRBV29-1	TRBJ2-5	TGCAGCGTTTTGGGGGGGGGGGCGGGAGAGACCCAGTACTTC	CSVLGGGAGETQYF
.	many	TRBV7-9	TRBJ2-5	TGTGCCAGCAGCCAGAACACAGGGAGAGAGACCCAGTACTTC	CASSQNTGRETQYF
TRBD2	many	TRBV9	TRBJ2-7	TGTGCCAGCAGCGTGTCTCCGCGGGGGGTAGACGAGCAGTACTTC	CASSVSPRGVDEQYF
.	many	TRBV11-2	TRBJ2-2	TGTGCCAGCAGCTTTAACAGAAACACCGGGGAGCTGTTTTTT	CASSFNRNTGELFF
.	few	TRBV7-2	TRBJ1-4	TGCGCCAGCAGCCATGGGGGCTGGGGACCTAATGAAAAACTGTTTTTT	CASSHGGWGPNEKLFF
TRBD2	.	TRBV7-2	TRBJ2-7	TGTGCCAGCAGCACCCGGGGGGGGACAACCTTCTACGAGCAGTACTTC	CASSTRGGTTFYEQYF
.	.	TRBV7-3	TRBJ2-2	TGTGCCAGCAGCTCGAGGGTTTTTGGCACCGGGGAGCTGTTTTTT	CASSSRVFGTGELFF